This T cell receptor (beta chain) was sequenced in a study of T cell clonotyping in hematopoietic cell transplantation. Trimming pared 5 bases from V and 3 bases from J, leaving 11 bases between. The CDR3 consists of 13 residues. The V gene's germline CDR1 is SGHTA and CDR2 FQGNSA. The time point was: recipient sample about 28 days before transplant, after cytoreduction. Using immunoSEQ multiplex PCR, the repertoire was profiled, and TCRdb retains in-frame clones only, with some absent. The sample has tens of thousands of clones, under 95% seen once. J is TRBJ2-7 and V is TRBV7-2; D remains unclear. The material sequenced was peripheral blood mononuclear cells, taken before stem cell transplant. The sequence was collected from a man aged 50 or older with acute myeloid leukemia. Some clones in this sample may be carry-over from other donors' samples. The CDR3 loop is CASSPRPIYEQYF. The CDR3 region has the DNA TGTGCCAGCAGCCCGCGACCGATCTACGAGCAGTACTTC.